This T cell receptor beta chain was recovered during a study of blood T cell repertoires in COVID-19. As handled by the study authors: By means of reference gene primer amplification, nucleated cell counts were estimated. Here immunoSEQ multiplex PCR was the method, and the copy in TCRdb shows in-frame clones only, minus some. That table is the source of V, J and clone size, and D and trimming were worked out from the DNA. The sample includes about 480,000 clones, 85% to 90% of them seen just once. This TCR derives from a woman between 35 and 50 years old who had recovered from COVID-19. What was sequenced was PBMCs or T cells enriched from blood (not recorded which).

CDR3 loop: CASSPGQSVGNYGYTF. CDR3 nucleotide sequence: TGTGCCAGCTCACCTGGACAGTCCGTGGGTAACTATGGCTACACCTTC. The V and J genes are TRBV18 and TRBJ1-2, with D tentatively TRBD1 (6 bases). The CDR3 length is 16 residues. The V gene lost 3 bases and the J gene lost 1 base, with 15 bases spanning the gap. The germline V gene encodes CDR1 KGHSH and CDR2 LQKENI.